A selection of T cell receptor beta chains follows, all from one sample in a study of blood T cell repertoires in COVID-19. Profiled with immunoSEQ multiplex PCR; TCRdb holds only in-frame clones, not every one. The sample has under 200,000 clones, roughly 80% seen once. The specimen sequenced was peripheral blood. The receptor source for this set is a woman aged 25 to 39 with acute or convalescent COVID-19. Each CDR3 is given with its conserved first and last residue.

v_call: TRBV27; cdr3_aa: CASSLGTGLYEQYF
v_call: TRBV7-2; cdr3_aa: CASSLPRGQETQYF
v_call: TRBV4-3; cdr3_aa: CASSRRMGLANTGELFF
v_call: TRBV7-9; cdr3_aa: CASSLGQGSDEQFF
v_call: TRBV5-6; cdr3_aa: CASSLVILGQGGEAFF
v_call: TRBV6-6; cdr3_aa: CASSYLRTGEQFF
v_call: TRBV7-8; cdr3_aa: CASSLLGQGNSGNTIYF
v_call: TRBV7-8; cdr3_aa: CASSPGGTGANTEAFF
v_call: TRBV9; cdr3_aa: CASSVAATSETQYF
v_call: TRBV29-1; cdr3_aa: CSVSTAVNEKLFF
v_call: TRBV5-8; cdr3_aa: CASSLLGRGLNQPQHF
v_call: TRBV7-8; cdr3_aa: CASSLVGRGRTNEKLFF
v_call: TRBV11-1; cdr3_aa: CASSLDRDRDIQYF
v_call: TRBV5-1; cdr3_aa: CASRTGVDNEQFF
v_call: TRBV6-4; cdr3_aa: CASSDSGGASAGELFF
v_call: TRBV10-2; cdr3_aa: CASSETGTSGRAVITNTGELFF
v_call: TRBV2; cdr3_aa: CASSELLAGPGGFPGGYTF
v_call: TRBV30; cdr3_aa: CAWMGGRFTVQYGYTF
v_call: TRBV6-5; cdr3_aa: CASQVWSNTEAFF
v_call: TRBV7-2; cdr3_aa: CASSPGQILVRYGYTF
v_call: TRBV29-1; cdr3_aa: CSARTSGSWTGELFF
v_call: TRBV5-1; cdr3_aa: CASSTSGQKETQYF
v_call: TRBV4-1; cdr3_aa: CASSQDLRGTSGYGYTF
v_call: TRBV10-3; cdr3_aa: CAISEGSGTSPYTDTQYF
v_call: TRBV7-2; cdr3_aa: CASSDRYSYEQYF
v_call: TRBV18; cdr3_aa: CASSLNHGGNTEAFF
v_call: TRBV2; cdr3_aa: CASSEHTRGLGYEQYF
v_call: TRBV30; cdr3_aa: CAWTRRGSYNSPLHF
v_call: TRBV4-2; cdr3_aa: CASSQPFAQGEAFF
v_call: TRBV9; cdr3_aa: CASSVERGGTGELFF
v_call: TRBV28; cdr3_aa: CASSGQWDGYTF
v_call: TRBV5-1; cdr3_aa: CASSFGTVQDTQYF
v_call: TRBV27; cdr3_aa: CASSGTDINQPQHF
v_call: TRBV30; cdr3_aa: CASGRSTEAFF
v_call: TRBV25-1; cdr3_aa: CASSETHGVRDTEAFF
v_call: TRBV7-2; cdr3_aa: CASSLGSYNEQFF
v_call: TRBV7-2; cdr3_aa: CASSPRAAGTDTQYF
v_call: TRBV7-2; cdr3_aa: CASSLAGGWNEQFF
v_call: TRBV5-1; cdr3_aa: CASSSDTAGIDTQYF
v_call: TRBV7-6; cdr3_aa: CASSVTTGDTEAFF